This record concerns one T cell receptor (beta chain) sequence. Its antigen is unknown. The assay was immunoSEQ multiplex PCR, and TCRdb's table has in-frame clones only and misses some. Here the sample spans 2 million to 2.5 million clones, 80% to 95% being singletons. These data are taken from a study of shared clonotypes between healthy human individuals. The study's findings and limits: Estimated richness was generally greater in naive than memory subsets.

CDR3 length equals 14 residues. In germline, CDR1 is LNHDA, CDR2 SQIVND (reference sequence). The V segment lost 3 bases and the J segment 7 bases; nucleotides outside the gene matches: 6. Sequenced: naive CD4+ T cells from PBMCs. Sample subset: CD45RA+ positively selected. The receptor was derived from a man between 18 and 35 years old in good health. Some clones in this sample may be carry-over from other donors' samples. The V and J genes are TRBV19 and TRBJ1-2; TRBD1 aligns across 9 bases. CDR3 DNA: TGTGCCAGTAGTATCGGGACAGGGATCTCTGGCTACACCTTC. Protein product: CASSIGTGISGYTF.